Listed below are T cell receptor beta chains from one sample, sequenced in a study of memory CD8 T cells in hepatitis C reinfection. The assay was immunoSEQ multiplex PCR, and TCRdb's table has in-frame clones only and misses some. The sample yields more than 45,000 clones, just under 90% seen once. The sample comprised naive CD8+ T cells sorted from blood. The receptors were sampled from a man younger than 35 with hepatitis C virus infection. CDR3s include the opening cysteine and the closing phenylalanine or tryptophan. D genes are given only for firm matches. Not every row has a clone size; where given, it reads once, few, many or a size class.

d_call	v_call	j_call	clone_size	cdr3_aa	cdr3_nt
TRBD2	TRBV27	TRBJ2-1	NA	CASSLLLAGGRNEQFF	TGTGCCAGCAGTTTGCTACTAGCGGGGGGCAGGAATGAGCAGTTCTTC
TRBD2	TRBV7-3	TRBJ2-1	NA	CASSTGLAGVEQFF	TGTGCCAGCAGCACCGGACTAGCGGGGGTTGAGCAGTTCTTC
TRBD2	TRBV28	TRBJ2-2	NA	CASSPSGRGTGELFF	TGTGCCAGCAGTCCTAGCGGGAGAGGTACCGGGGAGCTGTTTTTT
TRBD2	TRBV5-6	TRBJ2-5	NA	CASSSPGGGQETQYF	TGTGCCAGCAGCTCCCCGGGGGGTGGTCAAGAGACCCAGTACTTC
TRBD2	TRBV27	TRBJ2-1	NA	CASSLYSGTFNNEQFF	TGTGCCAGCAGTTTATATAGCGGGACCTTCAACAATGAGCAGTTCTTC
NA	TRBV29-1	TRBJ1-2	NA	CSVETGERPGYTF	TGCAGCGTTGAAACTGGAGAGAGGCCTGGCTACACCTTC
NA	TRBV4-3	TRBJ2-1	NA	CASSQGGEYNEQFF	TGCGCCAGCAGCCAAGGGGGCGAGTACAATGAGCAGTTCTTC
TRBD2	TRBV11-2	TRBJ2-1	once	CASSLGLAGGYNEQFF	TGTGCCAGCAGCTTAGGACTAGCGGGAGGTTACAATGAGCAGTTCTTC
TRBD2	TRBV28	TRBJ2-7	NA	CASSSGLAGLLFYEQYF	TGTGCCAGCAGTTCCGGGTTAGCGGGGCTCCTTTTCTACGAGCAGTACTTC
NA	TRBV2	TRBJ2-7	NA	CASSAYYEQYF	TGTGCCAGCAGTGCTTACTACGAGCAGTACTTC
NA	TRBV29-1	TRBJ2-7	NA	CSVEFRGISSYEQYF	TGCAGCGTTGAATTCCGGGGGATTAGCTCCTACGAGCAGTACTTC
TRBD2	TRBV10-3	TRBJ2-1	NA	CAISDPPSGTNEQFF	TGTGCCATCAGTGATCCGCCTAGCGGGACCAATGAGCAGTTCTTC
NA	TRBV10-3	TRBJ1-2	NA	CAISESRGSYGYTF	TGTGCCATCAGTGAGTCTCGGGGGAGCTATGGCTACACCTTC
TRBD1	TRBV2	TRBJ1-2	NA	CASSPGQGHYGYTF	TGTGCCAGCAGTCCGGGACAGGGTCACTATGGCTACACCTTC
TRBD1	TRBV29-1	TRBJ2-1	NA	CSVGGTGYNEQFF	TGCAGCGTTGGCGGGACAGGGTACAATGAGCAGTTCTTC
TRBD1	TRBV2	TRBJ1-2	NA	CASQRGQGAGGYTF	TGTGCCAGTCAAAGGGGACAGGGGGCTGGGGGCTACACCTTC
NA	TRBV19	TRBJ2-1	NA	CASSLLVSGEQFF	TGTGCCAGTAGTCTTTTGGTAAGCGGTGAGCAGTTCTTC
NA	TRBV28	TRBJ1-1	NA	CASSLTRVNTEAFF	TGTGCCAGCAGTTTAACGCGTGTGAACACTGAAGCTTTCTTT
TRBD2	TRBV7-2	TRBJ2-7	NA	CASSLVGTSGEQYF	TGTGCCAGCAGCTTAGTTGGGACTAGCGGCGAGCAGTACTTC
NA	TRBV5-1	TRBJ1-4	few	CASSLPEAEKLFF	TGCGCCAGCAGCTTGCCCGAGGCGGAAAAACTGTTTTTT
NA	TRBV19	TRBJ2-5	once	CASLLGGGRETQYF	TGTGCCAGCCTTCTGGGGGGGGGCAGGGAGACCCAGTACTTC
NA	TRBV10-2	TRBJ1-2	NA	CASSESGPSSGYTF	TGCGCCAGCAGTGAGTCGGGCCCATCGTCTGGCTACACCTTC
NA	TRBV19	TRBJ1-5	NA	CASSWTDNQPQHF	TGTGCCAGTAGCTGGACAGACAATCAGCCCCAGCATTTT
NA	TRBV2	TRBJ2-7	NA	CASSLTGSSYEQYF	TGTGCCAGCAGTTTAACCGGGAGCTCCTACGAGCAGTACTTC
NA	TRBV19	TRBJ1-2	NA	CASSIEGIQNLDYGYTF	TGTGCCAGTAGTATTGAGGGTATTCAAAACTTGGACTATGGCTACACCTTC
NA	TRBV4-1	TRBJ1-1	NA	CASSHDGGPEAFF	TGCGCCAGCAGCCACGACGGGGGGCCAGAGGCTTTCTTT
TRBD1	TRBV27	TRBJ1-1	NA	CASRIDRGNTEAFF	TGTGCCAGCAGGATAGACAGGGGGAACACTGAAGCTTTCTTT
NA	TRBV10-3	TRBJ1-1	NA	CATRPVGASNTEAFF	TGTGCCACCCGTCCGGTGGGGGCGTCCAACACTGAAGCTTTCTTT
TRBD1	TRBV11-3	TRBJ2-1	once	CASSPRQGGNEQFF	TGTGCCAGCAGCCCGCGACAGGGCGGCAATGAGCAGTTCTTC
NA	TRBV30	TRBJ2-1	NA	CAWSAGSYNEQFF	TGTGCCTGGAGTGCAGGGTCCTACAATGAGCAGTTCTTC
NA	TRBV5-6	TRBJ2-7	NA	CASSQGYEQYF	TGTGCCAGCAGCCAGGGGTACGAGCAGTACTTC
NA	TRBV7-8	TRBJ1-2	NA	CASSLWELPTNYGYTF	TGTGCCAGCAGCTTATGGGAGCTTCCAACTAACTATGGCTACACCTTC
NA	TRBV29-1	TRBJ1-3	NA	CSVVDMLFGDTIYF	TGCAGCGTTGTAGACATGCTGTTCGGAGACACCATATATTTT
TRBD1	TRBV27	TRBJ1-4	NA	CASSSIRQGAGEKLFF	TGTGCCAGCAGTTCGATCCGACAGGGGGCGGGTGAAAAACTGTTTTTT
TRBD1	TRBV5-6	TRBJ1-4	NA	CASSLSQGGWSNEKLFF	TGTGCCAGCAGCTTGTCTCAGGGGGGCTGGTCAAATGAAAAACTGTTTTTT
TRBD1	TRBV11-2	TRBJ1-3	NA	CASSLDYRGLSGNTIYF	TGTGCCAGCAGCTTAGATTACAGGGGGCTGTCTGGAAACACCATATATTTT
NA	TRBV7-3	TRBJ2-3	NA	CASREGTSGTQYF	TGTGCCAGCAGGGAGGGGACCTCCGGTACGCAGTATTTT
NA	TRBV5-5	TRBJ1-4	NA	CASSKNQAGLGEKLFF	TGTGCCAGCAGCAAAAACCAGGCGGGATTAGGTGAAAAACTGTTTTTT
NA	TRBV30	TRBJ2-5	NA	CAWGGAGETQYF	TGTGCCTGGGGGGGGGCGGGAGAGACCCAGTACTTC
NA	TRBV10-1	TRBJ1-1	NA	CASSESGRGLNTEAFF	TGCGCCAGCAGTGAGTCGGGTAGGGGCCTGAACACTGAAGCTTTCTTT
NA	TRBV6-1	TRBJ2-2	NA	CASSSNTGELFF	TGTGCCAGCAGTTCTAACACCGGGGAGCTGTTTTTT
NA	TRBV28	TRBJ1-4	NA	CASRRTGTNEKLFF	TGTGCCAGCAGAAGGACGGGGACTAATGAAAAACTGTTTTTT
TRBD2	TRBV5-1	TRBJ2-3	once	CASSPLLAGSTDTQYF	TGCGCCAGCAGCCCCCTACTAGCGGGGAGCACAGATACGCAGTATTTT
TRBD2	TRBV6-5	TRBJ2-2	NA	CASSSGLNTGELFF	TGTGCCAGCAGTTCGGGACTAAACACCGGGGAGCTGTTTTTT
NA	TRBV6-5	TRBJ1-1	few	CASRVRTDTEAFF	TGTGCCAGCAGGGTCCGTACGGACACTGAAGCTTTCTTT
NA	TRBV27	TRBJ2-1	NA	CASSLQDNEQFF	TGTGCCAGCAGTTTACAGGACAATGAGCAGTTCTTC
NA	TRBV30	TRBJ2-2	NA	CAWSMGLSTGELFF	TGTGCCTGGAGTATGGGCTTATCGACCGGGGAGCTGTTTTTT
NA	TRBV5-4	TRBJ2-3	few	CASSSITDTQYF	TGTGCCAGCAGCTCTATCACAGATACGCAGTATTTT
TRBD2	TRBV7-9	TRBJ2-3	NA	CASSPPGGGTDTQYF	TGTGCCAGCAGCCCGCCGGGAGGGGGGACAGATACGCAGTATTTT
NA	TRBV29-1	TRBJ2-1	NA	CSVEDSGYYNEQFF	TGCAGCGTTGAAGATTCGGGATACTACAATGAGCAGTTCTTC
TRBD2	TRBV30	TRBJ2-5	NA	CAWSRLAGGETQYF	TGTGCCTGGAGTCGCCTAGCGGGGGGGGAGACCCAGTACTTC
NA	TRBV27	TRBJ2-7	NA	CASTLYSGGGYEQYF	TGTGCCAGCACTCTTTATAGTGGGGGCGGCTACGAGCAGTACTTC
TRBD2	TRBV14	TRBJ2-2	once	CASSHSWGGSGELFF	TGTGCCAGCAGCCACTCATGGGGGGGTTCCGGGGAGCTGTTTTTT
TRBD2	TRBV28	TRBJ2-7	NA	CASSATSGSSYEQYF	TGTGCCAGCAGTGCGACTAGCGGAAGCTCCTACGAGCAGTACTTC
TRBD2	TRBV27	TRBJ2-1	NA	CASSPSGSRNEQFF	TGTGCCAGCAGTCCTAGCGGGAGTCGGAATGAGCAGTTCTTC